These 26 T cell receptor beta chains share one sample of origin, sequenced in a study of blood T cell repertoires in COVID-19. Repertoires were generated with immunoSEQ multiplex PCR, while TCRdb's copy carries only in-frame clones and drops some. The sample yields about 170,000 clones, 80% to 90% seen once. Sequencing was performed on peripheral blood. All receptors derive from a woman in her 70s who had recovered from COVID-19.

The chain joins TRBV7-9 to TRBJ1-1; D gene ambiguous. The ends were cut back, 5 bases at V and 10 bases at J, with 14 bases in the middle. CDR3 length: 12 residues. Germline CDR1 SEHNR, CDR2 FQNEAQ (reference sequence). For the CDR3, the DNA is TGTGCCAGCAGCCCCAGCGATAGGCCAGCTTTCTTT. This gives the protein CASSPSDRPAFF.

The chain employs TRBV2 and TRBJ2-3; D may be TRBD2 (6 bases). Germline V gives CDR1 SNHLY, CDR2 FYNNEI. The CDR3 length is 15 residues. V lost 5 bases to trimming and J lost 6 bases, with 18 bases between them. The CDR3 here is CASSPLGLTPDTQYF. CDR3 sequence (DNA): TGTGCCAGCAGTCCCCTAGGACTAACCCCGGATACGCAGTATTTT.

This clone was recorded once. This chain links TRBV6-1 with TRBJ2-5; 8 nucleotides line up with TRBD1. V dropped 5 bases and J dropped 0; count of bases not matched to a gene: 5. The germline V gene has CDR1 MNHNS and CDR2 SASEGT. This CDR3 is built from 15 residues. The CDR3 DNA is TGTGCCAGCAGTACCGCGGACAGGGACCAAGAGACCCAGTACTTC. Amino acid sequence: CASSTADRDQETQYF.

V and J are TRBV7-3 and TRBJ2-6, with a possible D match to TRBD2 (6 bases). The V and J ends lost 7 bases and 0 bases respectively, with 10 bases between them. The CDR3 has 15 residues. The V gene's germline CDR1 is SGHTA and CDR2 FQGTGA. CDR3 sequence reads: CASTVGGSGANVLTF. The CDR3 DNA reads TGTGCCAGCACGGTCGGGGGCTCTGGGGCCAACGTCCTGACTTTC.

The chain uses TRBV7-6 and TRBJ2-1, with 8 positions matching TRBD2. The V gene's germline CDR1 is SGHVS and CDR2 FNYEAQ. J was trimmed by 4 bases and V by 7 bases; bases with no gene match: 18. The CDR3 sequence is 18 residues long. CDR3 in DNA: TGTGCCAGCACCCGCGGTCCACCGGTAGCGGGACAATACAATGAGCAGTTCTTC. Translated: CASTRGPPVAGQYNEQFF.

The chain's CDR3 is CASGQTSGSYEQYF. In DNA form, the CDR3 reads TGCGCCAGCGGGCAGACTAGCGGATCCTACGAGCAGTACTTC. This chain connects TRBV4-1 to TRBJ2-7; TRBD2 matches at 9 bases. The CDR3 consists of 14 residues. The V gene end was trimmed by 8 bases and the J gene end by 1 base; junction bases not matched to a gene: 6. Germline assignment: CDR1 MGHRA and CDR2 YSYEKL.

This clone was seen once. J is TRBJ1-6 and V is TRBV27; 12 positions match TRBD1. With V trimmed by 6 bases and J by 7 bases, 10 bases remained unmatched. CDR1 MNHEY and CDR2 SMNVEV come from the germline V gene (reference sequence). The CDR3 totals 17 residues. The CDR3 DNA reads TGTGCCAGCAGCAGAAACTTAGGGACAGGGGGCAATTCACCCCTCCACTTT. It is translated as CASSRNLGTGGNSPLHF.

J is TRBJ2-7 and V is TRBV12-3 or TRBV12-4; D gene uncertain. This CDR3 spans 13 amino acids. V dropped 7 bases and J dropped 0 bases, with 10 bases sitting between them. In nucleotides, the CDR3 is TGTGCCAGCATGGGCTTAAGCTCCTACGAGCAGTACTTC. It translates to CASMGLSSYEQYF.

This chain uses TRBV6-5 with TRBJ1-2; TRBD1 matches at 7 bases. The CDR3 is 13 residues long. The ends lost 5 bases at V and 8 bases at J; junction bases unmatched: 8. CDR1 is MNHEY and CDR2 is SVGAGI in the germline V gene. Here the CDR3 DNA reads TGTGCCAGCAGTCCCGATAGGGGGCTAGGCTACACCTTC. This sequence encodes CASSPDRGLGYTF.

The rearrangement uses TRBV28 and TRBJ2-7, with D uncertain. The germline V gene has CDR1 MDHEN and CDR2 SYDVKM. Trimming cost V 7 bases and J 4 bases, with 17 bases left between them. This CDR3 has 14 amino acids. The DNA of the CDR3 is TGTGCCAGCACCCTACCCCAGAACAGATACGAGCAGTACTTC. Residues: CASTLPQNRYEQYF.

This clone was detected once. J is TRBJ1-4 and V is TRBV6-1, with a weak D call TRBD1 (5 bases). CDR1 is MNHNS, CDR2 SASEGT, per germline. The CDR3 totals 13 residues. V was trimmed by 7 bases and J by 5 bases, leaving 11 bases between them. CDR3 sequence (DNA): TGTGCCAGCATACGGGGGGACAATGAAAAACTGTTTTTT. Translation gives CASIRGDNEKLFF.

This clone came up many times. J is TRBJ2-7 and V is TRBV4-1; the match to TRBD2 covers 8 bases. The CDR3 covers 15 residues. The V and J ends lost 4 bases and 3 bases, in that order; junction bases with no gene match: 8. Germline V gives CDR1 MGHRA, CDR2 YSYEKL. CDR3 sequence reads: CASSPSAGANYEQYF. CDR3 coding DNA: TGCGCCAGCAGCCCGTCAGCGGGAGCGAACTACGAGCAGTACTTC.

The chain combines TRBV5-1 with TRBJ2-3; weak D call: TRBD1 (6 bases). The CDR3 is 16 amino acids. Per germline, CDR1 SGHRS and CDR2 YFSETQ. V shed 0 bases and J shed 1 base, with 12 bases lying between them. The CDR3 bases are TGCGCCAGCAGCTTGGGGGGGCGCATTGGCACAGATACGCAGTATTTT. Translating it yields CASSLGGRIGTDTQYF.

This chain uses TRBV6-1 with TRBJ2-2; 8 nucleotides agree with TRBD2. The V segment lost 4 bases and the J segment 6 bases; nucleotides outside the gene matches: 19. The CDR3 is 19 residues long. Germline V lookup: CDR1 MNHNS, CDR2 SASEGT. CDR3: CASSGAAAGGRASAGELFF. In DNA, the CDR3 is TGTGCCAGCAGTGGGGCGGCCGCGGGAGGTAGGGCGAGCGCCGGGGAGCTGTTTTTT.

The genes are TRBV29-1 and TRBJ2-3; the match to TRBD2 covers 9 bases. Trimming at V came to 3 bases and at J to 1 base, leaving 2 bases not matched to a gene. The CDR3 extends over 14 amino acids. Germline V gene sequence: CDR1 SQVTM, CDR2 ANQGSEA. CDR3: CSVEASGGTDTQYF. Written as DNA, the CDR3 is TGCAGCGTTGAGGCTAGCGGGGGCACAGATACGCAGTATTTT.

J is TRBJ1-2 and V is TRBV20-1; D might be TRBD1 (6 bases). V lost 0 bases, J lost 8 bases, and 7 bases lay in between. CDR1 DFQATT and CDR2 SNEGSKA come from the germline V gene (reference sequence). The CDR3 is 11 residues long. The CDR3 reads CSARDTGGYTF. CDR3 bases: TGCAGTGCTAGAGACACAGGGGGCTACACCTTC.

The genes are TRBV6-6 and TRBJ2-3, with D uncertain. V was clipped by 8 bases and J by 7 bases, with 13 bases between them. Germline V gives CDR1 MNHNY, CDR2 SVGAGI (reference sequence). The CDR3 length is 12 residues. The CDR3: CASGPSAYTQYF. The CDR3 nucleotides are TGTGCCAGCGGCCCCAGCGCGTATACGCAGTATTTT.

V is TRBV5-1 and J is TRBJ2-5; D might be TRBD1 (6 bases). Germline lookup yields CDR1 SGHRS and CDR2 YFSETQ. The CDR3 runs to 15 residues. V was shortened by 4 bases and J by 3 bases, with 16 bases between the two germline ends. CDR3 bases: TGCGCCAGCAGCCGGCAGGGGCAGGGCAAAGAGACCCAGTACTTC. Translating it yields CASSRQGQGKETQYF.

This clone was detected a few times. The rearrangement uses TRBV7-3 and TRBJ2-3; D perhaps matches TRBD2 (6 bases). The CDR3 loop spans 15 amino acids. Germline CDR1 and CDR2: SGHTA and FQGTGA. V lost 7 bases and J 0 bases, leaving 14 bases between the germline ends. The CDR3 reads CASTPGGPSTDTQYF. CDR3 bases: TGTGCCAGCACCCCCGGGGGACCCAGCACAGATACGCAGTATTTT.

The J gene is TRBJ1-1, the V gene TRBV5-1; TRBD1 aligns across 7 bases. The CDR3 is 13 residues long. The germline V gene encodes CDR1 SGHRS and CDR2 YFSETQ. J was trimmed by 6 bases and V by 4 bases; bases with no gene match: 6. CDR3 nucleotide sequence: TGCGCCAGCAGCCCACAGGGGACCGCTGAAGCTTTCTTT. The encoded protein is CASSPQGTAEAFF.

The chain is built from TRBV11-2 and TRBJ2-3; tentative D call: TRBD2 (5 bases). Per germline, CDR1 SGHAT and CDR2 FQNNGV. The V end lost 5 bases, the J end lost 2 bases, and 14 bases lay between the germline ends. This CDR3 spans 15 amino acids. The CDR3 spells CASSPRGGYTDTQYF. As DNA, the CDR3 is TGTGCCAGCAGCCCCCGGGGTGGGTACACAGATACGCAGTATTTT.

The CDR3 nucleotides are TGCGCCAGCACCCACACAGGGGGAGAAATGAACACTGAAGCTTTCTTT. It yields the protein CASTHTGGEMNTEAFF. The chain has TRBV4-1 and TRBJ1-1; 8 bases match TRBD1. J was trimmed by 0 bases and V by 7 bases; bases with no gene match: 10. The CDR3 extends over 16 amino acids. In germline, CDR1 is MGHRA, CDR2 YSYEKL.

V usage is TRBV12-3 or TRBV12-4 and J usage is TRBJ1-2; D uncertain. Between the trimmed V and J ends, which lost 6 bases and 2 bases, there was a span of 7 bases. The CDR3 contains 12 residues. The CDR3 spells CASSPTNYGYTF. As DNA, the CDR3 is TGTGCCAGCAGCCCCACAAACTATGGCTACACCTTC.

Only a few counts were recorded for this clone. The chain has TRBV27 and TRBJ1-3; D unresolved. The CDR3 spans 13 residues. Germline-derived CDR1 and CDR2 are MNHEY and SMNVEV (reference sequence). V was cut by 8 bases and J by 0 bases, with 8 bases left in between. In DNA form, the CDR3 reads TGTGCCAGCCGACAAACCTCTGGAAACACCATATATTTT. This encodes CASRQTSGNTIYF.

CDR3 DNA sequence: TGTGCCAGCAGTTTATCAGAAAAACTGTTTTTT. It specifies CASSLSEKLFF. The chain combines TRBV12-3 or TRBV12-4 with TRBJ1-4, with D uncertain. The ends were cut back, 2 bases at V and 8 bases at J, with 3 bases in the middle. The CDR3 contains 11 residues.

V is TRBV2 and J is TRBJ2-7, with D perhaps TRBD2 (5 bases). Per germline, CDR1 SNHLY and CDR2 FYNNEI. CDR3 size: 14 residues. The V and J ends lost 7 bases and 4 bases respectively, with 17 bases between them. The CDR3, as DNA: TGTGCCAGCATTGGGAAGCGGTCTGGGTACGAGCAGTACTTC. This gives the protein CASIGKRSGYEQYF.